Sequencing of this T cell receptor beta chain was carried out in a study of T cell responses to AZD1222 COVID-19 vaccine. Broader study findings: Clonal diversity was possibly underestimated; the donors were predominantly white British and more often female. Dominant CD4 TCR responses targeted spike regions 160-218 and 743-854.

Pooling covered second doses at about 4 or about 12 weeks. This clone was seen just once. Its antigen remains unidentified. Only in-frame clones appear in the TCRdb table, and some are missing; sequencing was by immunoSEQ multiplex PCR. The sample shows 250,000 to 300,000 clones, 90% to 95% of them seen only once. Germline lookup yields CDR1 LNHNV and CDR2 YYDKDF (reference sequence). V lost 6 bases, J lost 4 bases, and 4 bases lay in between. The CDR3 sequence is 11 residues long. This sequence joins TRBV15 and TRBJ1-5, with D hard to call. This material consisted of peripheral blood, taken 28 days after the second AZD1222 dose. This TCR came from an adult who received the AZD1222 COVID-19 vaccine. CDR3: CATRVNQPQHF. The DNA for the CDR3 is TGTGCCACCAGAGTTAATCAGCCCCAGCATTTT.